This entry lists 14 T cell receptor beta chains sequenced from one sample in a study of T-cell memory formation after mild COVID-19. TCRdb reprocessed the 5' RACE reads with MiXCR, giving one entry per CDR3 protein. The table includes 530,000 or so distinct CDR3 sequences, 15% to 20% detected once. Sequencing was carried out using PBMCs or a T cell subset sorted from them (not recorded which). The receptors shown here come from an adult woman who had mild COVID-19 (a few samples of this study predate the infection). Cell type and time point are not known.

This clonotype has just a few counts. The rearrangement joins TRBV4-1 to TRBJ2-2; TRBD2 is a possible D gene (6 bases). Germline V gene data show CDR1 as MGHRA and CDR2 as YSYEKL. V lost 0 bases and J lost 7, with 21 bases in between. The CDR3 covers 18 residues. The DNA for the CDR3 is TGCGCCAGCAGCCAAGATAGGGAGCGGGCCACACTGCTCGGGGAGCTGTTTTTT. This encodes CASSQDRERATLLGELFF.

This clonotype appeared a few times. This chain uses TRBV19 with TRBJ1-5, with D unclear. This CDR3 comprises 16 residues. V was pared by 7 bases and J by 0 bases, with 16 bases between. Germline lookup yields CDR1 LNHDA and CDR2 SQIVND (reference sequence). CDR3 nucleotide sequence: TGTGCCAGTATCCCGTCGGGGTCTTATAGCAATCAGCCCCAGCATTTT. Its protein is CASIPSGSYSNQPQHF. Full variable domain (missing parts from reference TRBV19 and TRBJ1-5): DGGITQSPKYLFRKEGQNVTLSCEQNLNHDAMYWYRQDPGQGLRLIYYSQIVNDFQKGDIAEGYSVSREKKESFPLTVTSAQKNPTAFYLCASIPSGSYSNQPQHFGDGTRLSIL.

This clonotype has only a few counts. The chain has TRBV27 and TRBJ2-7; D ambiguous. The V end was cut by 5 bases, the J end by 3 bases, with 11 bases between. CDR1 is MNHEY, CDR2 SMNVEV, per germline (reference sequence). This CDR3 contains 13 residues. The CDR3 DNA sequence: TGTGCCAGCAGTCCAGCTCCGAGCTACGAGCAGTACTTC. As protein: CASSPAPSYEQYF.

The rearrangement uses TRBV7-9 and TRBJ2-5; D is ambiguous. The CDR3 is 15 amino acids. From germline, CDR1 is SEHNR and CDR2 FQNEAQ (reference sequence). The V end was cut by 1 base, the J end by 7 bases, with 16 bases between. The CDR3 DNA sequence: TGTGCCAGCAGCTTAGATATTGCTACCTCCGGGACCCAGTACTTC. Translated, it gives CASSLDIATSGTQYF.

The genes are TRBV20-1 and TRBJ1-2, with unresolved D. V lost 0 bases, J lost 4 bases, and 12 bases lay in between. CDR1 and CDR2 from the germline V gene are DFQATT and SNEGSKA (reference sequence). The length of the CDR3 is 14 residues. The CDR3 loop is CSARDRASPYGYTF. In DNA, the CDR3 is TGCAGTGCTAGAGATCGGGCCAGTCCCTATGGCTACACCTTC.

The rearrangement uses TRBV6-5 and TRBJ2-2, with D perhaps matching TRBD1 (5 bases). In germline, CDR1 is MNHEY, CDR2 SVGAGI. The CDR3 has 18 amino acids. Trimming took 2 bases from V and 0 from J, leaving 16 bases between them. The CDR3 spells CASSYVGRVDANTGELFF. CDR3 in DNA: TGTGCCAGCAGTTACGTCGGCAGGGTAGACGCGAACACCGGGGAGCTGTTTTTT.

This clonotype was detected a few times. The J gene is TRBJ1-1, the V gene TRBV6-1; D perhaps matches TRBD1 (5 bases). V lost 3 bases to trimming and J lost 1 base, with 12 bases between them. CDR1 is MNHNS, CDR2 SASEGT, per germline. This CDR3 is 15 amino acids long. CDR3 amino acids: CASSDGGGWNTEAFF. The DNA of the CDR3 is TGTGCCAGCAGTGATGGGGGGGGTTGGAACACTGAAGCTTTCTTT.

Written as DNA, the CDR3 is TGTGCCAGCAGCTTGGACCGCGGCGCTGGAAACACCATATATTTT. This translates into CASSLDRGAGNTIYF. The gene calls are TRBV11-2 and TRBJ1-3; no firm D call. The CDR3 is 15 residues long. Trimming removed 3 bases at V and 2 bases at J, with 11 bases between. The germline V gene encodes CDR1 SGHAT and CDR2 FQNNGV.

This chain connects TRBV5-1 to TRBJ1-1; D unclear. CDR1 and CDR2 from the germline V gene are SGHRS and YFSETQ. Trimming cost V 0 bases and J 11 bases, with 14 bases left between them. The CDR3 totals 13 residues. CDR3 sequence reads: CASSLEYREDAFF. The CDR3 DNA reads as TGCGCCAGCAGCTTGGAATACCGTGAGGACGCTTTCTTT. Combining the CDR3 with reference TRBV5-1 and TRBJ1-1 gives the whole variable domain KAGVTQTPRYLIKTRGQQVTLSCSPISGHRSVSWYQQTPGQGLQFLFEYFSETQRNKGNFPGRFSGRQFSNSRSEMNVSTLELGDSALYLCASSLEYREDAFFGQGTRLTVV.

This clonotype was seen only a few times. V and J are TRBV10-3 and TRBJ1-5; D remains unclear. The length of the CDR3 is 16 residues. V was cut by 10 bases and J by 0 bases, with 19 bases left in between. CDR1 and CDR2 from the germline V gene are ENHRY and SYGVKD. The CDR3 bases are TGTGCCAGCACTCACGACGACACCTATAGCAATCAGCCCCAGCATTTT. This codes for CASTHDDTYSNQPQHF.

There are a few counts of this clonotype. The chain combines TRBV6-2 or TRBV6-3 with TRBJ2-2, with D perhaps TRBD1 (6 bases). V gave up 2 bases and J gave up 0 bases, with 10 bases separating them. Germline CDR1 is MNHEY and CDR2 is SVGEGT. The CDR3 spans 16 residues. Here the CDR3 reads CASSYNRDSNTGELFF. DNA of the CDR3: TGTGCCAGCAGTTACAACAGGGATTCGAACACCGGGGAGCTGTTTTTT.

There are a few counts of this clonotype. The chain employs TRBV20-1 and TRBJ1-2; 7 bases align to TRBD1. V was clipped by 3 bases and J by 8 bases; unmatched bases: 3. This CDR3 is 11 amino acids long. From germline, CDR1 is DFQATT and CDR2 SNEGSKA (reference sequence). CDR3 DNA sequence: TGCAGTGCTAGTGGCAGGGGGGGCTACACCTTC. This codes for CSASGRGGYTF.

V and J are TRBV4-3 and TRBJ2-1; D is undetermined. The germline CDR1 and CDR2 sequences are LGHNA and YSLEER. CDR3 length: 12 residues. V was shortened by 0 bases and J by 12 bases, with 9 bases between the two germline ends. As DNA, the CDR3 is TGCGCCAGCAGCCAAGAAGTGGATCGGCAGTTCTTC. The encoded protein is CASSQEVDRQFF.

For the CDR3, the DNA is TGTGCCACCAGCACCCCGCTGGGAAAGTACTATGGCTACACCTTC. This sequence encodes CATSTPLGKYYGYTF. This chain links TRBV15 with TRBJ1-2; D ambiguous. The V and J ends lost 4 bases and 3 bases respectively, with 15 bases between them. Germline V gives CDR1 LNHNV, CDR2 YYDKDF (reference sequence). The CDR3 consists of 15 residues.